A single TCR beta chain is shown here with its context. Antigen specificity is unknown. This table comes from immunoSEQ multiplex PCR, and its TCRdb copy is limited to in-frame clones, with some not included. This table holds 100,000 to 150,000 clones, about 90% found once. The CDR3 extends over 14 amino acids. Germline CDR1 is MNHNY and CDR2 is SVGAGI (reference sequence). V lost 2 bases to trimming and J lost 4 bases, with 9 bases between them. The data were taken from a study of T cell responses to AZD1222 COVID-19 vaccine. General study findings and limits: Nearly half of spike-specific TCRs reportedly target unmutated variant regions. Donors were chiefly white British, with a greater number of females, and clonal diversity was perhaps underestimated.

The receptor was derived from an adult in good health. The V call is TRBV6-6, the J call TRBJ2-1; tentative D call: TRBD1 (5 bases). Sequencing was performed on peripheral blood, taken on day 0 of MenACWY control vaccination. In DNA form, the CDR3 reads TGTGCCAGCAGTTACCTAGACAGTTACAATGAGCAGTTCTTC. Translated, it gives CASSYLDSYNEQFF.